The 8 T cell receptor beta chains given below trace back to one sample, sequenced in a study of OX40 agonist ivuxolimab in advanced cancers. To prepare the library, the immunoSEQ multiplex PCR assay was applied. The immuneACCESS repertoire file appears here via TCRdb, limited to in-frame rearrangements. These files lack a portion of the clones; in checked studies, under half of the deficit traces to unresolved V genes, and the cause of the others is not known. The sample profile shows roughly 70,000 clones; approximately 90% of them were found once. Together, the top ten hold under 0.7% of the sample. The sample consisted of CD4+ or CD8+ T cells sorted from blood, taken in a trial of the OX40 agonist ivuxolimab. These receptors originate from an adult with an advanced solid tumor such as melanoma, head and neck, liver or kidney cancer.

The chain uses TRBV10-3 and TRBJ1-2; D may be TRBD1 (5 bases). The CDR3 runs to 15 residues. Germline values: CDR1 ENHRY, CDR2 SYGVKD. V lost 3 bases to trimming and J lost 6 bases, with 17 bases between them. The CDR3 nucleotides are TGTGCCATCAGTGAACAGACTCGGACGGGGGATGGCTACACCTTC. This encodes CAISEQTRTGDGYTF.

This clone was counted once. The chain recombines TRBV28 with TRBJ1-5, with D perhaps TRBD1 (6 bases). The germline V gene encodes CDR1 MDHEN and CDR2 SYDVKM. CDR3 size: 12 residues. The V end was cut by 3 bases, the J end by 7 bases, with 7 bases between. CDR3 nucleotides: TGTGCCAGCAGTTTGGGGGGCCAGCCCCAGCATTTT. This gives the protein CASSLGGQPQHF.

This CDR3 is CASSPILSGGTDTQYF. The CDR3 DNA follows: TGTGCCAGCTCACCAATTCTTAGCGGGGGCACAGATACGCAGTATTTT. The chain has TRBV18 and TRBJ2-3; 8 bases map to TRBD2. CDR1 and CDR2 (germline): KGHSH, LQKENI. The CDR3 totals 16 residues. After removal of 2 bases from V and 1 base from J, the junction contained 5 bases not matched to a gene.

The J gene is TRBJ2-7, the V gene TRBV18, with D possibly matching TRBD1 (6 bases). There are 14 residues in the CDR3. In germline, CDR1 is KGHSH, CDR2 LQKENI. V lost 3 bases, J lost 9 bases, and 18 bases lay in between. The CDR3 region has the DNA TGTGCCAGCTCACCGTCTATGGACAGTGAGGGGCAGTACTTC. Translating gives CASSPSMDSEGQYF.

This clone was found a few times. The chain links TRBV20-1 to TRBJ1-1; no firm D call. The CDR3 has 11 residues. With 5 bases removed from V and 7 bases from J, the gap between germline ends came to 11 bases. The germline gives CDR1 DFQATT, CDR2 SNEGSKA (reference sequence). The CDR3 DNA is TGCAGTGCTGGTTCCAATTATGAAGCTTTCTTT. The encoded protein is CSAGSNYEAFF.

This chain links TRBV4-2 with TRBJ1-1, with a tentative D call TRBD1 (5 bases). Trimming removed 4 bases from V and 0 bases from J, with 6 bases in between. Germline CDR1 reads LGHNA; CDR2 reads YNFKEQ. This CDR3 comprises 13 residues. Here the CDR3 reads CASSLGVNTEAFF. The CDR3 DNA sequence: TGTGCCAGCAGCCTAGGGGTGAACACTGAAGCTTTCTTT.

The chain is built from TRBV5-1 and TRBJ2-2; possibly TRBD2 for D (7 bases). The ends were cut back, 4 bases at V and 2 bases at J, with 12 bases in the middle. The CDR3 sequence is 15 residues long. Germline CDR1 reads SGHRS; CDR2 reads YFSETQ. CDR3 DNA: TGCGCCAGCAGCCCCGGGGGGCCCAACACCGGGGAGCTGTTTTTT. It is translated as CASSPGGPNTGELFF.

This clone turned up a few times. CDR3 sequence: CASSRTGVTGELFF. CDR3 nucleotides: TGTGCCAGCAGTAGGACAGGGGTCACCGGGGAGCTGTTTTTT. The chain has TRBV6-1 and TRBJ2-2; 9 bases map to TRBD1. V shed 5 bases, J shed 4 bases, and the junction held 2 bases outside the gene matches. CDR1 is MNHNS, CDR2 SASEGT, per germline. The CDR3 is 14 residues long.